This TCR beta chain was identified in a study of neurological immune-mediated disorders (dated by TCRdb to about 2019). In terms of the full investigation: Using UMI-based sequencing, the study compared peripheral blood TCR-beta repertoires from patients with HTLV-I-associated myelopathy (HAM/TSP), patients with multiple sclerosis, and healthy controls. The approximately 110 TCR-beta libraries included longitudinal samples, technical triplicates and paired sorted CD4+ and CD8+ T-cell subsets alongside PBMC samples. Of the 60 to 70 subjects in the cohort, some 15 were HAM/TSP patients, 34 were multiple sclerosis patients, and roughly 20 were healthy controls. Overall results and qualifications from the work: TCR clonal expansion was highest in HAM/TSP patients and lowest in MS patients, with MS patients falling below even healthy controls. Across subjects, expanded clones never shared an identical CDR3 amino acid sequence, which suggests that the TCR-beta repertoires in every group were private.

This clonotype was seen ten or more times. Its specific antigen is unknown. A junction end diverges from the germline sequence, so it may reflect a read error. Reading the germline V gene (reference sequence) gives CDR1 SEHNR and CDR2 FQNEAQ. The CDR3, cysteine through phenylalanine, is 15 amino acids long. Only the CDR3 DNA stays, 45 bases, in frame from base 1. To synthesize cDNA, template-switch 5'RACE was performed with a primer carrying a 10-nucleotide random unique molecular identifier so that each TCR transcript was tagged. Every sequencing run yielded over 190 million TCR-beta sequences covering 15-18 subjects. Total RNA was extracted with the RNeasy kit. The KAPA Real-time Library Amplification kit was used to amplify TCR-beta VDJ regions with primers for the TCR constant region and the 5'RACE anchor. Sample indexes and Illumina adaptors were added in a first PCR, and a second PCR then increased library yield. After Ampure bead purification, the roughly 650 bp TCR product was size-selected on a 2% E-gel SizeSelection system. Library quality was checked on a Bioanalyzer, concentration was measured with Qubit, and libraries were quantified with the Kapa Library Quantification kit before pooling. An Illumina HiSeq 2500 sequenced the libraries paired-end 2 x 150 bp. To increase sequence diversity, about 23-30% phiX was spiked into each library pool. The paper's data handling went like this. The UMI-based MiGEC pipeline processed quality-filtered reads and removed over 85% of raw TCR sequences during error correction. IMGT germline references were used for aligning VDJ genes, and each clonotype was defined as a unique CDR3 amino acid sequence together with its V-J genes. Clonal expansion, Shannon diversity and CDR3 relatedness were evaluated with VDJtools (CalcPairwiseDistances, ClusterSamples), while phylogenetic trees were built in CLCbio workbench. Clones with at least 8 unique UMIs were defined as expanded, with this threshold being based on coefficient-of-variation modelling across technical triplicates. The public reads were run again by TCRdb, first through fastp at Q25 and then through MiXCR, and only productive beta chains were kept. All rows with the same CDR3 protein become a single entry with the most common DNA and genes. The authors' filters were not applied to this entry. The sample profile shows about 36,000 distinct CDR3 sequences; approximately 10% of them were found once. The top ten clonotypes cover roughly 7.1% of the sample.

For unsorted PBMC libraries, 2 million PBMCs were used after storage in RNAlater at -80 degrees C until RNA extraction. Peripheral blood was subjected to Ficoll-Hypaque density gradient centrifugation to isolate PBMCs, which were then cryopreserved in liquid nitrogen. Sequenced: PBMCs. The TCR comes from a woman between 25 and 40 years old with HTLV-1-associated myelopathy (HAM/TSP). Here the chain combines TRBV7-9 and TRBJ1-2, with a tentative D gene TRBD1 over 6 matching bases. The nucleotides read TGTGCCAGCAGCTTATTACTTTCCAACTCGGACAGTCCTTACTTC. This is translated as CASSLLLSNSDSPYF.